This passage covers 16 T cell receptor beta chains from one sample sequenced in a study of shared clonotypes between healthy human individuals (dated by TCRdb to the early 2020s). The library was made by the immunoSEQ multiplex PCR assay. TCRdb provides this immuneACCESS table in a form limited to in-frame rearrangements. Some clones are lacking; in checked studies, under half of them reflect an unresolved V gene, and why the rest are absent is not known. This sample lists some 2.3 million clones; 80% to 95% were detected once. The top ten clonotypes cover roughly 0.36% of the sample. The source material was naive CD4+ T cells from PBMCs. This specimen's cell subset or site label, interpreted: CD45RA+ positively selected. These receptors came from a man aged 18 to 29 in good health. Some clones in this sample may be carry-over from other donors' samples.

The rearrangement joins TRBV4-3 to TRBJ2-5; D is uncertain. Germline V gene lookup returns CDR1 LGHNA and CDR2 YSLEER. This CDR3 has 15 amino acids. V lost 1 base, J lost 5 bases, and 14 bases lay in between. Here the CDR3 DNA reads TGCGCCAGCAGCCAAGGAAGGGTCGGTTGGGAGACCCAGTACTTC. This sequence encodes CASSQGRVGWETQYF.

The chain combines TRBV5-1 with TRBJ2-7; D is perhaps TRBD1 or TRBD2 (7 bases each). The CDR3 is 14 amino acids. The germline V gene encodes CDR1 SGHRS and CDR2 YFSETQ. The V and J ends lost 4 bases and 2 bases respectively, with 13 bases between them. The CDR3: CASSLQGGTYEQYF. CDR3 nucleotide sequence: TGCGCCAGCAGCCTCCAGGGGGGGACCTACGAGCAGTACTTC.

The V gene is TRBV2, the J gene TRBJ1-1; D is perhaps TRBD1 (6 bases). This CDR3 has 14 residues. The germline V gene encodes CDR1 SNHLY and CDR2 FYNNEI. Trimming pared 2 bases from V and 7 bases from J, leaving 14 bases between. The CDR3 nucleotides are TGTGCCAGCAGTGAATGGGACCAGGGGTATGAAGCTTTCTTT. Protein sequence: CASSEWDQGYEAFF.

This clone was observed a single time. The rearrangement uses TRBV18 and TRBJ1-1; TRBD1 might be the D (5 bases). The CDR3 sequence is 16 residues long. The V and J ends lost 4 bases and 3 bases respectively, with 18 bases between them. CDR1 is KGHSH, CDR2 LQKENI, per germline. DNA for the CDR3: TGTGCCAGCTCACTTTTCAGGATCGGGGCGGACACTGAAGCTTTCTTT. Residues: CASSLFRIGADTEAFF.

The chain combines TRBV10-3 with TRBJ1-5; 7 positions agree with TRBD1. CDR3 size: 14 residues. Germline V CDR1 and CDR2: ENHRY, SYGVKD. V dropped 8 bases and J dropped 2; count of bases not matched to a gene: 6. DNA for the CDR3: TGTGCCATCGGAACCGACAGGGGCAATCAGCCCCAGCATTTT. Translation: CAIGTDRGNQPQHF.

Details on this clone: Different DNA sequences within this sample yield the same CDR3. J is TRBJ2-1 and V is TRBV10-3; D is perhaps TRBD2 (6 bases). The CDR3 contains 15 residues. V was clipped by 0 bases and J by 5 bases, with 11 bases between them. The germline gives CDR1 ENHRY, CDR2 SYGVKD. The CDR3 DNA reads TGTGCCATCAGTGAGTCGGGGGGACGTAACAATGAGCAGTTCTTC. Protein product: CAISESGGRNNEQFF.

The V call is TRBV2, the J call TRBJ2-3; D is unclear. Germline V CDR1 and CDR2: SNHLY, FYNNEI. V gave up 8 bases and J gave up 4 bases, with 10 bases separating them. CDR3 length: 12 residues. The CDR3 bases are TGTGCCAGCTGGGGTTTGGCAGATACGCAGTATTTT. It yields the protein CASWGLADTQYF.

This rearrangement joins TRBV21-1 to TRBJ2-5; the table's D call of TRBD2 was not tested on the DNA. TRBV21-1 is listed as a pseudogene. This CDR3 has 14 amino acids. CDR3 in amino acids: CASSKSVPQETQYF. DNA for the CDR3: TGTGCCAGCAGCAAATCGGTGCCTCAAGAGACCCAGTACTTC.

V and J are TRBV6-1 and TRBJ2-7; a weak D match, TRBD1 (6 bases). V dropped 8 bases and J dropped 0 bases, with 11 bases sitting between them. The CDR3 extends over 13 amino acids. Germline V CDR1 and CDR2: MNHNS, SASEGT. The CDR3 sequence: CASQRQDSYEQYF. The DNA of the CDR3 is TGTGCCAGCCAGAGACAGGACTCCTACGAGCAGTACTTC.

The chain uses TRBV6-1 and TRBJ2-1; the D gene is possibly TRBD2 (6 bases). From germline, CDR1 is MNHNS and CDR2 SASEGT. The CDR3 contains 21 residues. V shed 0 bases and J shed 6 bases, with 30 bases lying between them. The CDR3 is CASSEALTSRGPFYPINEQFF. The CDR3, as DNA: TGTGCCAGCAGTGAAGCCCTAACTAGCAGAGGTCCCTTTTATCCCATCAATGAGCAGTTCTTC.

The CDR3 spells CASTFEGLSNQPQHF. In nucleotides, the CDR3 is TGTGCCAGCACCTTCGAGGGGCTTAGCAATCAGCCCCAGCATTTT. The gene calls are TRBV2 and TRBJ1-5; D is possibly TRBD1 (5 bases). Germline V gene sequence: CDR1 SNHLY, CDR2 FYNNEI. The V end was cut by 7 bases, the J end by 0 bases, with 13 bases between. CDR3 length: 15 residues.

The V and J genes are TRBV4-1 and TRBJ2-7; D might be TRBD2 (6 bases). The CDR3 runs 14 residues. V gave up 2 bases and J gave up 6 bases, with 14 bases separating them. The germline V gene has CDR1 MGHRA and CDR2 YSYEKL. CDR3 DNA sequence: TGCGCCAGCAGCCAACAGACTAGAGGGCGCGAGCAGTACTTC. This translates into CASSQQTRGREQYF.

The rearrangement joins TRBV19 to TRBJ2-1; 10 bases match TRBD2. This CDR3 comprises 17 residues. CDR1 and CDR2 (germline): LNHDA, SQIVND (reference sequence). With 5 bases clipped from V and 7 bases from J, the junction kept 14 bases outside the gene matches. The DNA of the CDR3 is TGTGCCAGTAGTGCCCGATTAGCGGGAGGCTGGGGTAATGAGCAGTTCTTC. Protein: CASSARLAGGWGNEQFF.

A note on this clone: Other DNA sequences in this sample translate to the same CDR3. The V gene is TRBV7-3, the J gene TRBJ1-3, with a tentative D call TRBD1 (5 bases). This CDR3 contains 14 residues. Germline assignment: CDR1 SGHTA and CDR2 FQGTGA. V was clipped by 0 bases and J by 2 bases, with 5 bases between them. For the CDR3, the DNA is TGTGCCAGCAGCTTAACGGGGGCTGGAAACACCATATATTTT. This encodes CASSLTGAGNTIYF.

The rearrangement joins TRBV15 to TRBJ1-5, with D unclear. From germline, CDR1 is LNHNV and CDR2 YYDKDF (reference sequence). The CDR3 covers 15 residues. V was cut by 2 bases and J by 2 bases, with 10 bases left in between. The CDR3 is CATSRRTNGNQPQHF. The CDR3 nucleotides are TGTGCCACCAGCAGACGAACGAATGGCAATCAGCCCCAGCATTTT.

The CDR3 reads CATTPQGGPYEQYF. The DNA of the CDR3 is TGTGCCACCACCCCCCAGGGCGGGCCCTACGAGCAGTACTTC. The chain is built from TRBV15 and TRBJ2-7; the D call may be TRBD1 or TRBD2 (5 bases each). The CDR3 covers 14 residues. V shed 7 bases and J shed 2 bases, with 15 bases lying between them. Germline V gene sequence: CDR1 LNHNV, CDR2 YYDKDF (reference sequence).